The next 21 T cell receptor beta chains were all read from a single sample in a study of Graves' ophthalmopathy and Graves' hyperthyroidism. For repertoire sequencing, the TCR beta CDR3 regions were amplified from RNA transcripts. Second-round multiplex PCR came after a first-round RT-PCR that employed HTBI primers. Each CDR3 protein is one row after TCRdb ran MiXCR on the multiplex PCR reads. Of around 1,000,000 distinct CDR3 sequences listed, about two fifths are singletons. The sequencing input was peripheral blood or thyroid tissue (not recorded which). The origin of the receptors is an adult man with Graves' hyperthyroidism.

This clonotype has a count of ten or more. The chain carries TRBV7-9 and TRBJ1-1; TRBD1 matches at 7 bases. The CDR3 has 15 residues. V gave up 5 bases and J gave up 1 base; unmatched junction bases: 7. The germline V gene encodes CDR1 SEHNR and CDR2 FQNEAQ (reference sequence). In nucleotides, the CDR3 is TGTGCCAGCAGCCCGGACAGGAAAAAGAACACTGAAGCTTTCTTT. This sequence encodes CASSPDRKKNTEAFF. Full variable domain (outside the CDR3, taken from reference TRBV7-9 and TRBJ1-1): DTGVSQNPRHKITKRGQNVTFRCDPISEHNRLYWYRQTLGQGPEFLTYFQNEAQLEKSRLLSDRFSAERPKGSFSTLEIQRTEQGDSAMYLCASSPDRKKNTEAFFGQGTRLTVV.

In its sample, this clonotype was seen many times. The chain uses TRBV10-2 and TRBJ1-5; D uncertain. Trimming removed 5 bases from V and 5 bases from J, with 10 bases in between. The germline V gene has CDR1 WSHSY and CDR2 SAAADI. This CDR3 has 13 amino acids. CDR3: CASSQDEYQPQHF. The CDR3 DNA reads TGCGCCAGCAGTCAAGACGAGTATCAGCCCCAGCATTTT.

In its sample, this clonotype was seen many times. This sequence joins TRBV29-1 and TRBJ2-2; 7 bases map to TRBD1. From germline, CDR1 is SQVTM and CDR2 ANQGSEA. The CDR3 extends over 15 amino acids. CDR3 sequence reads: CTPAPGQENTGELFF. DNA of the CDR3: TGCACCCCAGCCCCCGGACAGGAGAACACCGGGGAGCTGTTTTTT.

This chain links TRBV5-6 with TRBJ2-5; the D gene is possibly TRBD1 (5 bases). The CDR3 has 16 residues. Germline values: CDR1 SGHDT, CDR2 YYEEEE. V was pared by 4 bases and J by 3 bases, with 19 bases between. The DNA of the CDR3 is TGTGCCAGCAGCGTACTCCAGGGTAACGATAAAGAGACCCAGTACTTC. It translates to CASSVLQGNDKETQYF.

CDR3 nucleotide sequence: TGCGCCAGCAGCTTGGAACGGGGCCAGGGCAGCTCCTACGAGCAGTACTTC. Translated: CASSLERGQGSSYEQYF. This rearrangement joins TRBV5-1 to TRBJ2-7; D may correspond to TRBD1 or TRBD2 (5 bases each). Trimming pared 0 bases from V and 0 bases from J, leaving 16 bases between. Germline V gene lookup returns CDR1 SGHRS and CDR2 YFSETQ. This CDR3 has 17 amino acids.

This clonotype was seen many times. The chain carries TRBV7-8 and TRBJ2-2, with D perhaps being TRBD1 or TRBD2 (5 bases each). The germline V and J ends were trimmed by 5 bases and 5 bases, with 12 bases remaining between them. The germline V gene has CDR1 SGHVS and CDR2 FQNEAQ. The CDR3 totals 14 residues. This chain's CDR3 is CASSPGTRTGELFF. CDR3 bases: TGTGCCAGCAGCCCCGGGACCAGGACCGGGGAGCTGTTTTTT.

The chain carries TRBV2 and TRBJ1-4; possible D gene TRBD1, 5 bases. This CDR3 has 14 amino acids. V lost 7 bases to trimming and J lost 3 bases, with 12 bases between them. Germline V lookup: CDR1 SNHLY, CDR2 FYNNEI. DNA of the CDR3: TGTGCCAGCAAGTCGGGGACGGCTAATGAAAAACTGTTTTTT. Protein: CASKSGTANEKLFF.

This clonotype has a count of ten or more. The CDR3 reads CSVELVRNGQETQYF. The CDR3 nucleotides read TGCAGCGTTGAACTGGTACGGAATGGCCAAGAGACCCAGTACTTC. The chain employs TRBV29-1 and TRBJ2-5, with unresolved D. V lost 2 bases, J lost 1 base, and 14 bases lay in between. Germline loops: CDR1 SQVTM, CDR2 ANQGSEA. The CDR3 has 15 residues.

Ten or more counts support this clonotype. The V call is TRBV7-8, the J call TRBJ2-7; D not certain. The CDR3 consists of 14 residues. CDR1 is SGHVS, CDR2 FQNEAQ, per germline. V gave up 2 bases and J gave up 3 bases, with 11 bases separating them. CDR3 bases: TGTGCCAGCAGCTTAACGCACATAAACTACGAGCAGTACTTC. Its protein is CASSLTHINYEQYF.

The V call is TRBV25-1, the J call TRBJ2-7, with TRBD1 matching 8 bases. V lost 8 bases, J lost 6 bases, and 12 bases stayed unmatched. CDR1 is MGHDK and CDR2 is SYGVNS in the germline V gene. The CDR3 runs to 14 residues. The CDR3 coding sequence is TGTGCCAGCTCACCCGACAGGGGAGTGTCCGAGCAGTACTTC. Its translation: CASSPDRGVSEQYF.

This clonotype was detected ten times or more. Here the CDR3 reads CATSDSYRGSSGYTF. In DNA, the CDR3 is TGTGCCACCAGTGATTCCTACAGGGGCAGCTCAGGCTACACCTTC. The chain recombines TRBV24-1 with TRBJ1-2; 7 bases agree with TRBD1. The length of the CDR3 is 15 residues. Trimming took 2 bases from V and 8 from J; bases not matched to a gene: 10. CDR1 is KGHDR and CDR2 is SFDVKD in the germline V gene.

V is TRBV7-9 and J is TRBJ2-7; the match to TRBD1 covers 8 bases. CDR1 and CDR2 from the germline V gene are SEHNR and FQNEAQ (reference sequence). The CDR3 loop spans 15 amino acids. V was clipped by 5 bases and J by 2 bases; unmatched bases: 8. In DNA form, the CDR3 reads TGTGCCAGCAGCGTTTGGACAGGGTCAGCCTACGAGCAGTACTTC. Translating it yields CASSVWTGSAYEQYF.

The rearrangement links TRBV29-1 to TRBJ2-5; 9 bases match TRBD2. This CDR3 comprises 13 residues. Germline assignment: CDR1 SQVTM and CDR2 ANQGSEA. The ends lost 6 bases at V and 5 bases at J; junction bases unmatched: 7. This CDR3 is CSVGAGGVETQYF. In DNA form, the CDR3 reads TGCAGCGTGGGAGCGGGGGGTGTCGAGACCCAGTACTTC.

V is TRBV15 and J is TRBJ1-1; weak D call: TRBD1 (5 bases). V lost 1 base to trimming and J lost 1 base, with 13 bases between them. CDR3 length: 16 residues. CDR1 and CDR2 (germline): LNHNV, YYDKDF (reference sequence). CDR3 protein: CATSRGEDGGNTEAFF. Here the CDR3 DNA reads TGTGCCACCAGCAGAGGCGAGGACGGGGGGAACACTGAAGCTTTCTTT.

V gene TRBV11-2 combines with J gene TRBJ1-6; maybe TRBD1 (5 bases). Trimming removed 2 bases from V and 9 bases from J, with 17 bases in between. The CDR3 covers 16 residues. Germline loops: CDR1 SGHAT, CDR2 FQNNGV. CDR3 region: CASSLYPRGWGSPLHF. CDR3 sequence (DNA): TGTGCCAGCAGCTTATATCCAAGGGGCTGGGGTTCACCCCTCCACTTT. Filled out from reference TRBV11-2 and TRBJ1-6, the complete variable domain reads EAGVAQSPRYKIIEKRQSVAFWCNPISGHATLYWYQQILGQGPKLLIQFQNNGVVDDSQLPKDRFSAERLKGVDSTLKIQPAKLEDSAVYLCASSLYPRGWGSPLHFGNGTRLTVT.

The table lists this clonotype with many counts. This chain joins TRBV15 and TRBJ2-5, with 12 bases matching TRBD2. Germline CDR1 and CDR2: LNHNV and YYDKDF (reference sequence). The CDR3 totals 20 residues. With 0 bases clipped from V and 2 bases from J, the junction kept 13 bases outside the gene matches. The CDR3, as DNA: TGTGCCACCAGCAGAGATCTTCGACTAGCGGGGGCGACCCCACAAGAGACCCAGTACTTC. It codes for CATSRDLRLAGATPQETQYF.

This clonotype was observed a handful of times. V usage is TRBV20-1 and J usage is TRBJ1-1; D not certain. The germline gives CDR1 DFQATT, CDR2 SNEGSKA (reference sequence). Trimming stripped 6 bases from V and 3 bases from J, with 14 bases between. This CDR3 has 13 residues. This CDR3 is CSAEQEVDTEAFF. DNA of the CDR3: TGCAGTGCGGAGCAGGAGGTAGACACTGAAGCTTTCTTT.

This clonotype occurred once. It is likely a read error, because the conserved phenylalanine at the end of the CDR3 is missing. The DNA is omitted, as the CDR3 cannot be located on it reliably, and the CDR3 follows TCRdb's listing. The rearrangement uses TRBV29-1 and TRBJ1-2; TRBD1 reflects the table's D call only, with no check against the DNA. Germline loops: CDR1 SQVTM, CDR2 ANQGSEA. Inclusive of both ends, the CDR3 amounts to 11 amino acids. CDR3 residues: CSVAPGGFAFS.

CDR3 in amino acids: CSVDPLIQETQYF. CDR3 sequence (DNA): TGCAGCGTAGATCCACTGATACAAGAGACCCAGTACTTC. V is TRBV29-1 and J is TRBJ2-5; D remains unclear. The CDR3 is made up of 13 amino acids. V gave up 6 bases and J gave up 2 bases, with 13 bases separating them. Germline CDR1 reads SQVTM; CDR2 reads ANQGSEA.

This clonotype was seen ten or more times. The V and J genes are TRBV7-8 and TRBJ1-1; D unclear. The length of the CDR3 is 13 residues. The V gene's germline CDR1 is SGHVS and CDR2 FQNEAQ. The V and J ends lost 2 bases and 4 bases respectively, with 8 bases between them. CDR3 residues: CASSLISTTEAFF. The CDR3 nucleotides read TGTGCCAGCAGCTTAATCAGCACCACTGAAGCTTTCTTT. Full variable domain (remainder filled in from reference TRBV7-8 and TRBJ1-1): GAGVSQSPRYKVAKRGQDVALRCDPISGHVSLFWYQQALGQGPEFLTYFQNEAQLDKSGLPSDRFFAERPEGSVSTLKIQRTQQEDSAVYLCASSLISTTEAFFGQGTRLTVV.

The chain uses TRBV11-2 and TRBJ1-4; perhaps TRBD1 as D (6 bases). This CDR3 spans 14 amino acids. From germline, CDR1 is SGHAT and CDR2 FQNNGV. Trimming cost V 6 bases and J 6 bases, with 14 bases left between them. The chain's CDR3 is CASSLRGYDEKLFF. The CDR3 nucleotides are TGTGCCAGCAGTTTAAGGGGGTACGATGAAAAACTGTTTTTT.